The 2 T cell receptor beta chains reported below all come from one sample, sequenced in a study of human T cells and chemical hapten exposure. TCRdb re-called the RACE reads through MiXCR, storing one row per CDR3 protein. This sample yields about 190,000 distinct CDR3 sequences, of which more than 20% are seen a single time; roughly 2.5% belongs to the top ten. Time point in this sample: patch test 3, about 24 weeks after DPC sensitization. Noted treatment: therapeutic diphenylcyclopropenone sensitization with weekly scalp DPC. Source: whole blood, taken in connection with sensitization to the hapten diphenylcyclopropenone (DPC). The receptors derive from a woman aged 35 to 49 with alopecia areata. Some clones in this sample may be carry-over from other donors' samples.

Ten or more counts support this clonotype. The CDR3 protein is CASSVSATSNQPQHF. CDR3 coding DNA: TGTGCCAGCAGCGTGTCGGCAACCAGCAATCAGCCCCAGCATTTT. The chain recombines TRBV9 with TRBJ1-5, with D unresolved. Trimming shortened V by 2 bases and J by 1 base, and 10 bases separated the two germline ends. Germline-derived CDR1 and CDR2 are SGDLS and YYNGEE. This CDR3 spans 15 amino acids.

The chain couples TRBV12-3 or TRBV12-4 to TRBJ1-3, with 8 bases lining up with TRBD1. The CDR3 is made up of 16 amino acids. After removal of 1 base from V and 5 bases from J, the junction contained 7 bases not matched to a gene. The CDR3 coding sequence is TGTGCCAGCAGTTTAGGGGGACAGGCTTGGAGAAACACCATATATTTT. Translated: CASSLGGQAWRNTIYF.